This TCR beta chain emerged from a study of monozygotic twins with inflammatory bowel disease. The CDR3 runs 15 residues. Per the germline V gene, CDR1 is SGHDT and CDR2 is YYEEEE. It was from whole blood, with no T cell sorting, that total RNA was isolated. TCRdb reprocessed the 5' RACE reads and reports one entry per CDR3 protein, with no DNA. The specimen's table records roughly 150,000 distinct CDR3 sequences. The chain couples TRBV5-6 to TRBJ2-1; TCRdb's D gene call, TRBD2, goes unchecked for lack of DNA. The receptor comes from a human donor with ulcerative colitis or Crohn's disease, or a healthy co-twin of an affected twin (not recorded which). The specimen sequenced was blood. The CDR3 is CASSLRDSPYNEQFF.